This T cell receptor (beta chain) appears in the sequencing data of a study of OX40 agonist ivuxolimab in advanced cancers. At the level of the study: Having had anti-PD-1, anti-PD-L1 or anti-CTLA-4 therapy before was allowed, and approximately 40% had some.

The CDR3 is made up of 12 amino acids. V gave up 4 bases and J gave up 12 bases, with 15 bases separating them. Germline CDR1 and CDR2: SGDLS and YYNGEE. This clone was counted between two and nine times. The table came from immunoSEQ multiplex PCR; TCRdb's copy has only in-frame clones and leaves some out. Of roughly 62,000 clones detected, around 90% appear once; the ten largest clones hold roughly 3.8%. The sequencing here drew on CD4+ or CD8+ T cells sorted from blood, taken in a trial of the OX40 agonist ivuxolimab. The genes are TRBV9 and TRBJ2-3; D may correspond to TRBD1 or TRBD2 (6 bases each). The sequence was collected from an adult with an advanced solid tumor such as melanoma, head and neck, liver or kidney cancer. The chain's CDR3 is CASSPGGGNQYF. CDR3 in DNA: TGTGCCAGCAGCCCCGGAGGGGGGAATCAGTATTTT.